The 27 T cell receptor beta chains in this list originate from one sample, sequenced in a study of T-cell reconstitution after alpha-beta-depleted transplantation in children. TCRbeta library preparation incorporated unique molecular identifiers. TCRdb analysed the PCR reads with MiXCR anew, one entry per CDR3 protein. In the table there are some 390,000 distinct CDR3 sequences, roughly 20% of which are singletons. The source was PBMCs from the stem cell graft donor, collected from the stem cell graft. Every receptor here comes from a human donor who donated a stem cell graft to a child with acute myeloid leukemia.

CDR3 bases: TGTGCCAGCAGTGAAGATGCAGGGATGAGCGAGCAGTACTTC. Encoded protein: CASSEDAGMSEQYF. This chain connects TRBV6-1 to TRBJ2-7; the D gene is possibly TRBD1 (5 bases). V lost 1 base, J lost 6 bases, and 13 bases lay in between. This CDR3 has 14 residues. Germline CDR1 is MNHNS and CDR2 is SASEGT.

This clonotype was seen a handful of times. The J gene is TRBJ2-3, the V gene TRBV12-3 or TRBV12-4, with D hard to call. Trimming stripped 6 bases from V and 2 bases from J, with 12 bases between. The CDR3 totals 14 residues. The CDR3 spells CASSPLEITDTQYF. CDR3 bases: TGTGCCAGCAGCCCCCTGGAAATCACAGATACGCAGTATTTT.

This chain joins TRBV4-1 and TRBJ2-7; TRBD2 is a possible D gene (6 bases). Germline V gene data show CDR1 as MGHRA and CDR2 as YSYEKL. There are 14 residues in the CDR3. The V end lost 1 base, the J end lost 2 bases, and 9 bases lay between the germline ends. The CDR3 nucleotides read TGCGCCAGCAGCCAAGGGAGGGAGGCCTACGAGCAGTACTTC. It is translated as CASSQGREAYEQYF.

In its sample, this clonotype was seen many times. The chain links TRBV7-2 to TRBJ2-7, with D possibly matching TRBD1 (5 bases). CDR1 is SGHTA and CDR2 is FQGNSA in the germline V gene. This CDR3 is 14 amino acids long. V was pared by 1 base and J by 4 bases, with 11 bases between. The CDR3 loop reads CASSLGGGLYEQYF. The CDR3 coding sequence is TGTGCCAGCAGCTTAGGGGGCGGCTTATACGAGCAGTACTTC.

This clonotype was observed a few times. The chain employs TRBV5-5 and TRBJ2-3; the D call may be TRBD1 or TRBD2 (5 bases each). The V and J ends lost 4 bases and 0 bases respectively, with 15 bases between them. Germline-derived CDR1 and CDR2 are SGHKS and YYEKEE (reference sequence). This CDR3 is built from 16 residues. CDR3 region: CASSITGGWSTDTQYF. Here the CDR3 DNA reads TGTGCCAGCAGCATAACAGGAGGTTGGAGCACAGATACGCAGTATTTT.

This clonotype appeared many times. The genes are TRBV5-1 and TRBJ2-1; D unclear. The CDR3 contains 14 residues. The germline V gene encodes CDR1 SGHRS and CDR2 YFSETQ. V was cut by 3 bases and J by 7 bases, with 14 bases left in between. CDR3 sequence reads: CASSSRKRVNEQFF. CDR3 bases: TGCGCCAGCAGCTCTAGAAAGCGAGTTAATGAGCAGTTCTTC.

This chain connects TRBV5-1 to TRBJ1-6, with TRBD1 matching over 8 bases. The junction had 6 bases not matched to a gene; V was cut back by 6 bases and J by 7 bases. This CDR3 comprises 14 residues. Germline loops: CDR1 SGHRS, CDR2 YFSETQ. The CDR3 protein is CASKRGDRNSPLHF. The CDR3 DNA follows: TGCGCCAGCAAGCGAGGGGACAGGAATTCACCCCTCCACTTT.

This clonotype was counted at least ten times. This rearrangement joins TRBV20-1 to TRBJ1-5; no clear D. Trimming took 5 bases from V and 0 from J, leaving 17 bases between them. Per the germline V gene, CDR1 is DFQATT and CDR2 is SNEGSKA (reference sequence). The CDR3 has 16 residues. The CDR3 nucleotides read TGCAGTGCTGGTGACCTTTCCCCTTATAGCAATCAGCCCCAGCATTTT. Translated, it gives CSAGDLSPYSNQPQHF.

This clonotype showed up many times. The rearrangement uses TRBV11-2 and TRBJ2-2, with 7 bases lining up with TRBD1. CDR3 size: 18 residues. Germline V gene sequence: CDR1 SGHAT, CDR2 FQNNGV. The J segment lost 7 bases and the V segment lost 0 bases, leaving 14 bases of the junction unmatched. In nucleotides, the CDR3 is TGTGCCAGCAGCTTAGACGGGGACCCCACAGGGGTGGTCGGGGAGCTGTTTTTT. Protein sequence: CASSLDGDPTGVVGELFF.

Only a few counts were recorded for this clonotype. The gene calls are TRBV6-1 and TRBJ1-2; unclear D gene. Per the germline V gene, CDR1 is MNHNS and CDR2 is SASEGT. With 11 bases removed from V and 2 bases from J, the gap between germline ends came to 12 bases. This CDR3 contains 12 residues. CDR3 region: CAGSGRNYGYTF. The CDR3 region has the DNA TGTGCCGGTTCGGGGAGGAACTATGGCTACACCTTC.

This clonotype was seen many times. This sequence joins TRBV29-1 and TRBJ2-7, with D possibly TRBD1 on 5 matching bases. The CDR3 totals 16 residues. Germline V lookup: CDR1 SQVTM, CDR2 ANQGSEA. V was trimmed by 0 bases and J by 4 bases, leaving 19 bases between them. CDR3 sequence: CSVEESDSAHLYEQYF. CDR3 DNA: TGCAGCGTTGAAGAAAGCGACAGCGCACACCTATACGAGCAGTACTTC.

This clonotype was counted many times. V usage is TRBV10-3 and J usage is TRBJ2-3; 13 bases are shared with TRBD2. The CDR3 spans 16 residues. J lost 3 bases, V lost 2 bases, and 2 bases had no gene match. Germline loops: CDR1 ENHRY, CDR2 SYGVKD. CDR3 sequence reads: CAISETSGRATDTQYF. The CDR3 coding sequence is TGTGCCATCAGTGAGACTAGCGGGAGGGCAACAGATACGCAGTATTTT.

V usage is TRBV7-9 and J usage is TRBJ2-3; D perhaps matches TRBD1 (6 bases). Looked up from germline, CDR1 is SEHNR and CDR2 is FQNEAQ (reference sequence). V lost 6 bases and J lost 3, with 10 bases in between. The CDR3 consists of 13 residues. The DNA for the CDR3 is TGTGCCAGCAGTTGGACAGATACAGATACGCAGTATTTT. It yields the protein CASSWTDTDTQYF.

V usage is TRBV10-3 and J usage is TRBJ2-3; TRBD2 aligns across 8 bases. Germline assignment: CDR1 ENHRY and CDR2 SYGVKD. The CDR3 runs to 15 residues. After removal of 0 bases from V and 6 bases from J, the junction contained 5 bases not matched to a gene. CDR3 region: CAISESGTRADTQYF. CDR3 nucleotide sequence: TGTGCCATCAGTGAGTCGGGGACTAGGGCGGATACGCAGTATTTT.

This clonotype was observed a few times. The J gene is TRBJ2-1, the V gene TRBV7-2, with 12 bases aligning to TRBD2. The CDR3 has 15 amino acids. CDR1 is SGHTA, CDR2 FQGNSA, per germline. With 0 bases clipped from V and 8 bases from J, the junction kept 2 bases outside the gene matches. CDR3 region: CASSLATSGSYEQFF. CDR3 DNA: TGTGCCAGCAGCTTAGCGACTAGCGGGAGCTATGAGCAGTTCTTC.

The chain carries TRBV5-1 and TRBJ2-5; D is possibly TRBD1 (8 bases). The CDR3 has 23 amino acids. Germline CDR1 SGHRS, CDR2 YFSETQ. The germline V and J ends were trimmed by 2 bases and 0 bases, with 35 bases remaining between them. CDR3 in DNA: TGCGCCAGCAGCTTCAGGCCCCAAAAGACCACTACAGGGGGAGGGTCCTACCAAGAGACCCAGTACTTC. Encoded protein: CASSFRPQKTTTGGGSYQETQYF.

This clonotype was counted between two and nine times. The V gene is TRBV4-1, the J gene TRBJ2-7; D is ambiguous. V was shortened by 0 bases and J by 5 bases, with 5 bases between the two germline ends. This CDR3 is built from 12 residues. Germline values: CDR1 MGHRA, CDR2 YSYEKL. The CDR3, as DNA: TGCGCCAGCAGCCAAGATTGGAACGAGCAGTACTTC. Protein product: CASSQDWNEQYF.

As to this clonotype: A much larger clonotype is one base distant, so this may be a read error. The gene calls are TRBV20-1 and TRBJ1-4, with D possibly being TRBD1 (5 bases). Germline loops: CDR1 DFQATT, CDR2 SNEGSKA (reference sequence). The ends were cut back, 8 bases at V and 2 bases at J, with 18 bases in the middle. CDR3 size: 15 residues. CDR3 sequence (DNA): TGCAGTACTACCCCAGGGTTTTCGACTAATGAAAAACTGTTTTTT. Its protein product is CSTTPGFSTNEKLFF.

This clonotype appeared once. The chain uses TRBV3-1 and TRBJ1-1; TRBD1 might be the D (6 bases). The CDR3 totals 16 residues. The ends were cut back, 0 bases at V and 3 bases at J, with 14 bases in the middle. Germline CDR1 and CDR2: LGHDT and YNNKEL (reference sequence). The DNA of the CDR3 is TGTGCCAGCAGCCAAGATAAGGTTGGGGGCGACACTGAAGCTTTCTTT. Its translation: CASSQDKVGGDTEAFF. Full variable domain (outside the CDR3, taken from reference TRBV3-1 and TRBJ1-1): DTAVSQTPKYLVTQMGNDKSIKCEQNLGHDTMYWYKQDSKKFLKIMFSYNNKELIINETVPNRFSPKSPDKAHLNLHINSLELGDSAVYFCASSQDKVGGDTEAFFGQGTRLTVV.

This clonotype was picked up a small number of times. The chain recombines TRBV24-1 with TRBJ1-5; D unclear. CDR3 length: 14 residues. V lost 5 bases and J lost 4, with 11 bases in between. Germline lookup yields CDR1 KGHDR and CDR2 SFDVKD. The CDR3 coding sequence is TGTGCCACCAGTGGTCGAGGAACTAATCAGCCCCAGCATTTT. This sequence encodes CATSGRGTNQPQHF.

In its sample, this clonotype was seen a few times. This sequence joins TRBV4-3 and TRBJ2-5; D is perhaps TRBD2 (6 bases). From germline, CDR1 is LGHNA and CDR2 YSLEER. The ends were cut back, 1 base at V and 3 bases at J, with 12 bases in the middle. CDR3 length equals 15 residues. CDR3 in amino acids: CASSQGTGVEETQYF. For the CDR3, the DNA is TGCGCCAGCAGCCAAGGGACGGGGGTAGAAGAGACCCAGTACTTC.

The chain joins TRBV4-1 to TRBJ2-7; a weak D match, TRBD2 (6 bases). The length of the CDR3 is 15 residues. From germline, CDR1 is MGHRA and CDR2 YSYEKL. V was trimmed by 1 base and J by 0 bases, leaving 10 bases between them. The CDR3 region is CASSQGDSSSYEQYF. The CDR3 DNA follows: TGCGCCAGCAGCCAAGGGGACTCGAGCTCCTACGAGCAGTACTTC.

The rearrangement uses TRBV7-3 and TRBJ2-5, with D possibly TRBD2 on 5 matching bases. V gave up 5 bases and J gave up 5 bases, with 18 bases separating them. The CDR3 runs to 15 residues. Per the germline V gene, CDR1 is SGHTA and CDR2 is FQGTGA. The CDR3 here is CASSPTSLAGETQYF. CDR3 nucleotides: TGTGCCAGCAGCCCCACTTCCCTAGCTGGGGAGACCCAGTACTTC.

The rearrangement uses TRBV7-9 and TRBJ2-5, with TRBD2 matching 10 bases. Germline CDR1 and CDR2: SEHNR and FQNEAQ (reference sequence). J was trimmed by 2 bases and V by 5 bases; bases with no gene match: 11. The CDR3 loop spans 17 amino acids. The CDR3 is CASSPRDSGRAQETQYF. For the CDR3, the DNA is TGTGCCAGCAGCCCCCGGGACAGCGGGAGGGCTCAAGAGACCCAGTACTTC.

This clonotype was recorded many times. This chain connects TRBV20-1 to TRBJ2-1; either TRBD1 or TRBD2 may supply D (5 bases each). The CDR3 consists of 14 residues. Looked up from germline, CDR1 is DFQATT and CDR2 is SNEGSKA (reference sequence). The ends were cut back, 2 bases at V and 9 bases at J, with 17 bases in the middle. In DNA, the CDR3 is TGCAGTGCTAGATTGGGGACCGGTGTTGGTGAGCAGTTCTTC. It yields the protein CSARLGTGVGEQFF.

In this sample, this clonotype turned up many times. A junction boundary mismatches the germline segment, possibly from a read error. The V and J genes are TRBV7-7 and TRBJ2-2, with D hard to call. CDR1 SSHAT and CDR2 FNYEAQ come from the germline V gene (reference sequence). CDR3 length: 15 residues. The CDR3 protein is CASSLGGGNTGELFF. The CDR3 bases are TGTGCTAGCAGCTTAGGTGGCGGAAACACCGGGGAGCTGTTTTTT.

In this sample, this clonotype turned up many times. CDR3 DNA: TGCAGCGTTGGTTCCAGGGGCAATGAGCAGTTCTTC. It yields the protein CSVGSRGNEQFF. The chain recombines TRBV29-1 with TRBJ2-1; tentative D call: TRBD1 (6 bases). Trimming took off 4 bases at V and 6 bases at J, with 10 bases between the two ends. CDR3 length equals 12 residues. The germline CDR1 and CDR2 sequences are SQVTM and ANQGSEA.